Shown below are 32 T cell receptor beta chains from a single sample sequenced in a study of T cells in Graves' hyperthyroidism and ophthalmopathy. From RNA transcripts, TCR beta CDR3 regions were amplified. First-round RT-PCR of the TCR CDR3 relied on the HTBI primer set. TCRdb used MiXCR to reprocess the multiplex PCR reads, holding one entry per CDR3 protein. The sample records under 700,000 distinct CDR3 sequences, around 17% being singletons. Sequencing was performed on blood. These receptors were taken from a woman aged 18-35 years with Graves' hyperthyroidism.

This clonotype has a count of ten or more. V and J are TRBV20-1 and TRBJ2-7; 10 nucleotides agree with TRBD2. The CDR3 is 14 amino acids. CDR1 and CDR2 from the germline V gene are DFQATT and SNEGSKA (reference sequence). The junction had 6 bases not matched to a gene; V was cut back by 4 bases and J by 3 bases. The CDR3 loop is CSATNLAGVYEQYF. The CDR3 DNA sequence: TGCAGTGCTACTAACCTAGCGGGGGTCTACGAGCAGTACTTC.

The chain carries TRBV15 and TRBJ1-1; perhaps TRBD1 as D (6 bases). The CDR3 has 19 residues. CDR1 is LNHNV and CDR2 is YYDKDF in the germline V gene (reference sequence). V was cut by 4 bases and J by 5 bases, with 29 bases left in between. The DNA for the CDR3 is TGTGCCACCAGCAAAAAAGGGGACCTTTTTAGCTACCAGGGGACTGAAGCTTTCTTT. It is translated as CATSKKGDLFSYQGTEAFF.

V is TRBV19 and J is TRBJ2-2; 7 positions agree with TRBD1. CDR3 length: 15 amino acids. Germline V gives CDR1 LNHDA, CDR2 SQIVND (reference sequence). Germline trimming cut 5 bases from V and 5 bases from J; bases unmatched to any gene: 8. CDR3 protein: CASSSTGPGTGELFF. As DNA, the CDR3 is TGTGCCAGTAGTTCGACAGGGCCGGGGACCGGGGAGCTGTTTTTT.

This clonotype was counted a few times. The rearrangement links TRBV28 to TRBJ2-7; TRBD1 is a possible D gene (5 bases). With 6 bases removed from V and 6 bases from J, the gap between germline ends came to 15 bases. The CDR3 is made up of 13 amino acids. Looked up from germline, CDR1 is MDHEN and CDR2 is SYDVKM. The CDR3 region is CASRESLGREQYF. CDR3 nucleotides: TGTGCCAGCAGGGAGAGCCTGGGGCGCGAGCAGTACTTC.

In this sample, this clonotype turned up a few times. The gene calls are TRBV18 and TRBJ2-5, with unresolved D. There are 13 residues in the CDR3. V lost 0 bases and J 4 bases, leaving 6 bases between the germline ends. From germline, CDR1 is KGHSH and CDR2 LQKENI. In DNA form, the CDR3 reads TGTGCCAGCTCACCACCCCTAGTAGAGACCCAGTACTTC. Protein product: CASSPPLVETQYF. Looking up the rest from reference TRBV18 and TRBJ2-5 gives the full variable domain: NAGVMQNPRHLVRRRGQEARLRCSPMKGHSHVYWYRQLPEEGLKFMVYLQKENIIDESGMPKERFSAEFPKEGPSILRIQQVVRGDSAAYFCASSPPLVETQYFGPGTRLLVL.

In its sample, this clonotype was seen once. The chain carries TRBV6-5 and TRBJ1-2; no definite D call. The CDR3 sequence is 14 residues long. Trimming left V 0 bases short and J 4 bases short, with 9 bases between. Germline CDR1 MNHEY, CDR2 SVGAGI. The CDR3 region is CASSYSRATYGYTF. The CDR3 DNA follows: TGTGCCAGCAGTTACTCGAGGGCTACCTATGGCTACACCTTC.

Many counts were recorded for this clonotype. The CDR3 protein is CASSLAGMGNEQFF. Written as DNA, the CDR3 is TGTGCCAGCAGTTTAGCGGGAATGGGCAATGAGCAGTTCTTC. The chain links TRBV28 to TRBJ2-1, with TRBD2 as a possible D gene (6 bases). Per the germline V gene, CDR1 is MDHEN and CDR2 is SYDVKM. The CDR3 is 14 amino acids. V was shortened by 2 bases and J by 6 bases, with 11 bases between the two germline ends.

Concerning this clonotype: A much larger clone lies one base from this, so it may be a read error. This chain links TRBV30 with TRBJ2-7; 8 bases are shared with TRBD2. Germline V gives CDR1 GTSNPN, CDR2 SVGIG (reference sequence). CDR3 length equals 13 residues. For the CDR3, the DNA is TGTGCCTGGAATCTAGCGGGCAACTACGAGCAGTGCTTC. This gives the protein CAWNLAGNYEQCF.

In this sample, this clonotype turned up many times. The chain couples TRBV24-1 to TRBJ2-7; TRBD1 aligns across 12 bases. The CDR3 consists of 16 residues. V gave up 4 bases and J gave up 5 bases; unmatched junction bases: 8. CDR1 and CDR2 from the germline V gene are KGHDR and SFDVKD. This CDR3 reads CATSESGTGGGHEQYF. CDR3 bases: TGTGCCACCAGTGAGTCCGGGACAGGGGGCGGACACGAGCAGTACTTC.

The chain is built from TRBV20-1 and TRBJ2-3, with D maybe TRBD2 (6 bases). Per germline, CDR1 DFQATT and CDR2 SNEGSKA (reference sequence). This CDR3 contains 14 residues. Trimming stripped 5 bases from V and 0 bases from J, with 12 bases between. CDR3 in DNA: TGCAGTGCTTCGGCGGGGACTAGCACAGATACGCAGTATTTT. Translation: CSASAGTSTDTQYF.

This clonotype was seen only a few times. The chain links TRBV29-1 to TRBJ2-1, with TRBD2 as a possible D gene (5 bases). The CDR3 loop spans 13 amino acids. Germline V gene lookup returns CDR1 SQVTM and CDR2 ANQGSEA. Trimming removed 6 bases at V and 4 bases at J, with 13 bases between. This CDR3 is CSVLQLVYNEQFF. CDR3 nucleotides: TGCAGCGTCCTACAACTAGTTTACAATGAGCAGTTCTTC.

In its sample, this clonotype was seen many times. The chain is built from TRBV7-2 and TRBJ2-1, with D maybe TRBD1 (6 bases). The germline V gene has CDR1 SGHTA and CDR2 FQGNSA. The CDR3 runs to 16 residues. V shed 1 base and J shed 7 bases, with 17 bases lying between them. This CDR3 reads CASSLGPNARGNEQFF. The CDR3 DNA follows: TGTGCCAGCAGCTTAGGCCCTAATGCTAGGGGGAATGAGCAGTTCTTC.

This clonotype was detected only a few times. This chain joins TRBV19 and TRBJ1-2; D is ambiguous. The V end lost 5 bases, the J end lost 8 bases, and 18 bases lay between the germline ends. The CDR3 runs 14 residues. Germline lookup yields CDR1 LNHDA and CDR2 SQIVND (reference sequence). The CDR3 DNA reads as TGTGCCAGTAGTTTGTCGTCCTCGTTGGTCGGCTACACCTTC. Amino acids: CASSLSSSLVGYTF.

V and J are TRBV9 and TRBJ1-2; no definite D call. The CDR3 runs to 14 residues. Germline V gene data show CDR1 as SGDLS and CDR2 as YYNGEE. The ends were cut back, 0 bases at V and 5 bases at J, with 11 bases in the middle. CDR3 in DNA: TGTGCCAGCAGCGTAGCTACGACTGATTATGGCTACACCTTC. Its translation is CASSVATTDYGYTF.

The chain combines TRBV3-1 with TRBJ1-1; the D is unclear. Looked up from germline, CDR1 is LGHDT and CDR2 is YNNKEL (reference sequence). There are 14 residues in the CDR3. Trimming removed 4 bases from V and 1 base from J, with 10 bases in between. In nucleotides, the CDR3 is TGTGCCAGCAGCCTGACACTGGGGAACACTGAAGCTTTCTTT. It translates to CASSLTLGNTEAFF.

The sample holds a few counts of this clonotype. The chain employs TRBV29-1 and TRBJ2-5; tentative D call: TRBD2 (6 bases). Germline V gene lookup returns CDR1 SQVTM and CDR2 ANQGSEA. The V end was cut by 6 bases, the J end by 4 bases, with 15 bases between. The CDR3 length is 13 residues. CDR3 nucleotides: TGCAGCGTCATATTTCAGGGAGGAGAGACCCAGTACTTC. This sequence encodes CSVIFQGGETQYF.

The chain employs TRBV11-2 and TRBJ2-3, with D possibly being TRBD1 or TRBD2 (6 bases each). This CDR3 region has 18 residues. Germline assignment: CDR1 SGHAT and CDR2 FQNNGV. V lost 1 base and J 2 bases, leaving 19 bases between the germline ends. CDR3 nucleotide sequence: TGTGCCAGCAGCTTAGTTGGGGGGCTGGAGGAAAACACAGATACGCAGTATTTT. The encoded protein is CASSLVGGLEENTDTQYF. Supplemented by reference TRBV11-2 and TRBJ2-3, the full variable domain reads EAGVAQSPRYKIIEKRQSVAFWCNPISGHATLYWYQQILGQGPKLLIQFQNNGVVDDSQLPKDRFSAERLKGVDSTLKIQPAKLEDSAVYLCASSLVGGLEENTDTQYFGPGTRLTVL.

The V and J genes are TRBV19 and TRBJ2-1, with TRBD2 as a possible D gene (6 bases). The ends were cut back, 4 bases at V and 6 bases at J, with 13 bases in the middle. The CDR3 has 14 amino acids. Germline V gene sequence: CDR1 LNHDA, CDR2 SQIVND (reference sequence). The CDR3 sequence: CASSNAGSTNEQFF. In nucleotides, the CDR3 is TGTGCCAGTAGTAATGCGGGATCAACCAATGAGCAGTTCTTC.

This chain connects TRBV27 to TRBJ2-7; D is unclear. Germline assignment: CDR1 MNHEY and CDR2 SMNVEV (reference sequence). The V gene lost 1 base and the J gene lost 0 bases, with 16 bases spanning the gap. The CDR3 has 17 residues. The CDR3 nucleotides read TGTGCCAGCAGTTTATACACTCCGGGTCCGAGCTCCTACGAGCAGTACTTC. Translating it yields CASSLYTPGPSSYEQYF.

The chain carries TRBV7-2 and TRBJ2-3, with 8 bases lining up with TRBD2. Germline CDR1 SGHTA, CDR2 FQGNSA. This CDR3 is 15 amino acids long. The V segment lost 2 bases and the J segment 5 bases; nucleotides outside the gene matches: 6. The CDR3 loop reads CASSLRLAGVDTQYF. The CDR3 nucleotides are TGTGCCAGCAGCTTACGTCTAGCGGGTGTAGATACGCAGTATTTT.

The chain carries TRBV9 and TRBJ1-6; perhaps TRBD1 as D (5 bases). The CDR3 consists of 15 residues. The germline CDR1 and CDR2 sequences are SGDLS and YYNGEE. The germline V and J ends were trimmed by 4 bases and 7 bases, with 15 bases remaining between them. The CDR3 loop is CASSPRDAGNSPLHF. The CDR3 region has the DNA TGTGCCAGCAGCCCGCGGGACGCAGGGAATTCACCCCTCCACTTT.

The chain recombines TRBV12-3 or TRBV12-4 with TRBJ1-5; no clear D gene. The CDR3 has 14 residues. V was trimmed by 3 bases and J by 5 bases, leaving 11 bases between them. As DNA, the CDR3 is TGTGCCAGCAGTTTCCTCGGGGAGCATCAGCCCCAGCATTTT. Translated, it gives CASSFLGEHQPQHF.

This clonotype was recorded at least ten times. The genes are TRBV11-2 and TRBJ2-3, with D possibly TRBD1 on 5 matching bases. CDR3 length: 13 residues. Germline assignment: CDR1 SGHAT and CDR2 FQNNGV. V shed 6 bases and J shed 3 bases, with 10 bases lying between them. CDR3 in DNA: TGTGCCAGCAGGGTCTCAGGGACAGATACGCAGTATTTT. Protein: CASRVSGTDTQYF. The full variable domain, in which reference TRBV11-2 and TRBJ2-3 provide the parts outside the CDR3, is EAGVAQSPRYKIIEKRQSVAFWCNPISGHATLYWYQQILGQGPKLLIQFQNNGVVDDSQLPKDRFSAERLKGVDSTLKIQPAKLEDSAVYLCASRVSGTDTQYFGPGTRLTVL.

This clonotype was detected only a few times. The chain couples TRBV24-1 to TRBJ2-5, with D possibly being TRBD1 or TRBD2 (5 bases each). This CDR3 region has 14 residues. V was clipped by 5 bases and J by 5 bases, with 14 bases between them. From germline, CDR1 is KGHDR and CDR2 SFDVKD. The CDR3 sequence is CATSGGVPMETQYF. The CDR3 DNA sequence: TGTGCCACCAGTGGAGGGGTCCCAATGGAGACCCAGTACTTC.

The J gene is TRBJ1-6, the V gene TRBV10-3, with 7 positions matching TRBD1. The CDR3 runs 15 residues. V gave up 3 bases and J gave up 5 bases; unmatched junction bases: 4. Germline V gives CDR1 ENHRY, CDR2 SYGVKD. CDR3 nucleotide sequence: TGTGCCATCAGTGAAACAGGGGACGATAATTCACCCCTCCACTTT. This translates into CAISETGDDNSPLHF.

This clonotype was seen only once. An end of the junction does not agree with germline; a read error may underlie this. The chain uses TRBV6-2 or TRBV6-3 and TRBJ1-6; 8 bases are a match to TRBD1. This CDR3 is 16 amino acids long. Germline-derived CDR1 and CDR2 are MNHEY and SVGEGT. CDR3 sequence (DNA): TGTGCCAGCAGTCACTCGACAGGGGCACGTAATTCACCCCTCCACTTT. Translating it yields CASSHSTGARNSPLHF.

Regarding this clonotype: A much larger clone lies a single base off, so this may be a read error. V gene TRBV20-1 combines with J gene TRBJ2-7; 10 bases agree with TRBD1. Germline V gene sequence: CDR1 DFQATT, CDR2 SNEGSKA (reference sequence). The CDR3 is 14 residues long. CDR3 residues: CSARRDRGRGEPYF. The CDR3 coding sequence is TGCAGTGCTAGACGGGACAGGGGTCGAGGCGAGCCGTACTTC.

This clonotype was detected many times. V gene TRBV20-1 combines with J gene TRBJ2-7, with D possibly called TRBD1 or TRBD2 (5 bases each). This CDR3 has 15 residues. Trimming took off 6 bases at V and 5 bases at J, with 23 bases between the two ends. Germline CDR1 is DFQATT and CDR2 is SNEGSKA (reference sequence). The CDR3 region has the DNA TGCAGTGCCGCAGTTGTTCCCGGGTTGGGGGACGAGCAGTACTTC. This encodes CSAAVVPGLGDEQYF.

This chain uses TRBV18 with TRBJ2-6; D is unresolved. The CDR3 loop spans 15 amino acids. In germline, CDR1 is KGHSH, CDR2 LQKENI. V lost 1 base and J lost 0, with 4 bases in between. The CDR3 DNA sequence: TGTGCCAGCTCACCACGGACCTCTGGGGCCAACGTCCTGACTTTC. Amino acids: CASSPRTSGANVLTF.

The chain is built from TRBV6-5 and TRBJ1-3; no reliable D call. V lost 2 bases and J 0 bases, leaving 5 bases between the germline ends. CDR1 and CDR2 (germline): MNHEY, SVGAGI. The CDR3 extends over 14 amino acids. CDR3 amino acids: CASSYADSGNTIYF. Here the CDR3 DNA reads TGTGCCAGCAGTTACGCGGACTCTGGAAACACCATATATTTT.

This clonotype was observed a handful of times. CDR3 residues: CASSLAQGGSGANVLTF. CDR3 nucleotide sequence: TGCGCCAGCAGCTTGGCTCAGGGGGGCTCTGGGGCCAACGTCCTGACTTTC. The genes are TRBV5-1 and TRBJ2-6, with a weak D call TRBD1 (7 bases). The ends were cut back, 0 bases at V and 0 bases at J, with 10 bases in the middle. Germline CDR1 SGHRS, CDR2 YFSETQ. The CDR3 is 17 residues long.

V and J are TRBV3-1 and TRBJ2-5; D unresolved. V was clipped by 3 bases and J by 4 bases, with 18 bases between them. This CDR3 spans 16 amino acids. Germline loops: CDR1 LGHDT, CDR2 YNNKEL (reference sequence). This chain's CDR3 is CASSHSLGGNRETQYF. CDR3 DNA: TGTGCCAGCAGCCACTCCCTCGGTGGGAATAGAGAGACCCAGTACTTC.